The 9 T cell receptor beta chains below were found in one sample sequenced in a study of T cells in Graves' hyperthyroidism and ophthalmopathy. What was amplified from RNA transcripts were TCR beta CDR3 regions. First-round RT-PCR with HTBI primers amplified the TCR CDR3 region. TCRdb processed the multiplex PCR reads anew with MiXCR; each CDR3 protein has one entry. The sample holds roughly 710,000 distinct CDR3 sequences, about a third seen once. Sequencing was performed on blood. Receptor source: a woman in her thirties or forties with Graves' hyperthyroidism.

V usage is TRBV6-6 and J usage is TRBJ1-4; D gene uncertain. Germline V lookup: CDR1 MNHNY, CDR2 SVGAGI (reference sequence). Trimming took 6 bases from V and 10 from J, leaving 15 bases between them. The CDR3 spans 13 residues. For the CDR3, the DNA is TGTGCCAGCAGCTTATACCCGAAAGGAAAACTGTTTTTT. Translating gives CASSLYPKGKLFF.

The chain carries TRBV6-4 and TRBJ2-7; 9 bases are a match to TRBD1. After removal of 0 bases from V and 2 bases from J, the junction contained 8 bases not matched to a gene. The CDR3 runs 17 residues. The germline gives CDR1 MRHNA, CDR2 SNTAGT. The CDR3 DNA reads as TGTGCCAGCAGTGACTCTACGGACAGGGGCCCCGCCTACGAGCAGTACTTC. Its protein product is CASSDSTDRGPAYEQYF.

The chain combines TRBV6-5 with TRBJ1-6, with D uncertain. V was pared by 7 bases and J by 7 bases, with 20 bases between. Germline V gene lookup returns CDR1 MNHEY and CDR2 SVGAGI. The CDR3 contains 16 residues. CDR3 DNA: TGTGCCAGCAACAAACCAGGCGCCTTGGGGAATTCACCCCTCCACTTT. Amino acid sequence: CASNKPGALGNSPLHF.

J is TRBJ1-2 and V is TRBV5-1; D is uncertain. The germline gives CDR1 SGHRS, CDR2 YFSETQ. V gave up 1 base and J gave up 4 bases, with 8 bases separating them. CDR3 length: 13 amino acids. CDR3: CASSLTLLYGYTF. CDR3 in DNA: TGCGCCAGCAGCTTGACATTACTCTATGGCTACACCTTC.

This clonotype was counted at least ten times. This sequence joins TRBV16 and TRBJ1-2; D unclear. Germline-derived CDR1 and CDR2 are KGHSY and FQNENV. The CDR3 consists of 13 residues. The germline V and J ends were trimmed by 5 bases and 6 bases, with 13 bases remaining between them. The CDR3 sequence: CASSSPEEDGYTF. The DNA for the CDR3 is TGTGCCAGCAGCTCGCCCGAGGAGGATGGCTACACCTTC.

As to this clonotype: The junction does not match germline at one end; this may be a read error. The DNA of the CDR3 is TGTGCCAGCAGCCAGGATAATTCACCCCTCCGCTTT. This encodes CASSQDNSPLRF. The chain couples TRBV3-1 to TRBJ1-6; D gene ambiguous. CDR3 length: 12 residues. CDR1 LGHDT and CDR2 YNNKEL come from the germline V gene (reference sequence).

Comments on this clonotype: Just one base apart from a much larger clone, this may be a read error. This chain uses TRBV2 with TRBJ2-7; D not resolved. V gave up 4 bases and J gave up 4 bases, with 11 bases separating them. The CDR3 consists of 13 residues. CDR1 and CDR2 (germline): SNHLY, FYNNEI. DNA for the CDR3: TGTGCCAGCAGTGGATTCGAACGGTACGAGCAGTACTTC. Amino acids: CASSGFERYEQYF.

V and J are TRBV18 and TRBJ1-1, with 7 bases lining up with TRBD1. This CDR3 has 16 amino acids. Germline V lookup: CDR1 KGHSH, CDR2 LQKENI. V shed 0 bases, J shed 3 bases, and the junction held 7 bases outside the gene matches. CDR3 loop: CASSPPTGPMYTEAFF. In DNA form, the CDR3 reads TGTGCCAGCTCACCACCGACAGGGCCGATGTACACTGAAGCTTTCTTT.

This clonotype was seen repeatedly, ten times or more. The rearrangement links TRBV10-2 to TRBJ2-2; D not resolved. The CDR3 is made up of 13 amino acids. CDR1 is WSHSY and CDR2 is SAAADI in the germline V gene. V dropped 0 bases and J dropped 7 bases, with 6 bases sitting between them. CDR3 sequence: CASSESPGGELFF. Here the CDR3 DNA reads TGCGCCAGCAGTGAGTCACCGGGCGGGGAGCTGTTTTTT.